Sequencing of this TCR beta chain was carried out in a study of T cell responses to AZD1222 COVID-19 vaccine. Notes on the study in general: Baseline seropositives among AZD1222 recipients totaled only five or six.

Of note for this clone: The antigen remains undetermined.

Sequencing used immunoSEQ multiplex PCR; TCRdb keeps in-frame clones, though not all of them. The repertoire holds roughly 96,000 clones, with roughly 90% as singletons. The CDR3 spans 11 residues. V lost 7 bases to trimming and J lost 8 bases; unmatched junction nucleotides: 5. Germline-derived CDR1 and CDR2 are SQVTM and ANQGSEA. The receptor comes from an adult in good health. The chain is built from TRBV29-1 and TRBJ2-3, with 8 bases aligning to TRBD1. The sequences come from peripheral blood, collected on day 0 of AZD1222 vaccination. CDR3 in DNA: TGCAGCGCTGGACAGGGATTTACGCAGTATTTT. As protein: CSAGQGFTQYF.